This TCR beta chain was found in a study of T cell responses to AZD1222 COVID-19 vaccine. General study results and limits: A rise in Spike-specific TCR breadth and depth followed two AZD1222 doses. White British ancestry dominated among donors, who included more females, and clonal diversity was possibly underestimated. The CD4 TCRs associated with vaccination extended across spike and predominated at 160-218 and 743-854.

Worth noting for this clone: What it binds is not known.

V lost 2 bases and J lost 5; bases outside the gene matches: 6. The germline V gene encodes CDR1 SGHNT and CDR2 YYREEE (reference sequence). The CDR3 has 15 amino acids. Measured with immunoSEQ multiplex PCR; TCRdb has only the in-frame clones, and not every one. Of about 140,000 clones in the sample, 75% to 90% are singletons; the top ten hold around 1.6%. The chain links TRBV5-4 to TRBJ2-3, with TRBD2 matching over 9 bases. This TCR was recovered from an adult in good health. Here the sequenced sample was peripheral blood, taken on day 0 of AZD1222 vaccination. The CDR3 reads CASSFAGGPRDTQYF. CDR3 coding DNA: TGTGCCAGCAGCTTTGCGGGGGGGCCGAGAGATACGCAGTATTTT. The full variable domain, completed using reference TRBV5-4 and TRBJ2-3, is ETGVTQSPTHLIKTRGQQVTLRCSSQSGHNTVSWYQQALGQGPQFIFQYYREEENGRGNFPPRFSGLQFPNYSSELNVNALELDDSALYLCASSFAGGPRDTQYFGPGTRLTVL.